The 27 T cell receptor beta chains below all came from one sample that was sequenced in a study of blood T cells in healthy people across ages. Then a second PCR, running roughly 7 to 11 cycles, was carried out with a sample-barcoded 5' primer and a J-beta primer mix. TCRdb re-called the 5' RACE reads with MiXCR, one entry per CDR3 protein. Of 1,500,000 or so distinct CDR3 sequences in the sample, roughly two fifths were seen once. What was sequenced was blood. The receptors come from a woman in her late teens or twenties in good health.

This clonotype was counted once. The V gene is TRBV30, the J gene TRBJ2-1, with a possible D match to TRBD2 (5 bases). This CDR3 has 13 amino acids. In germline, CDR1 is GTSNPN, CDR2 SVGIG (reference sequence). The ends were cut back, 7 bases at V and 6 bases at J, with 16 bases in the middle. The CDR3 spells CAFRGLVSNEQFF. CDR3 nucleotides: TGTGCCTTCCGGGGTCTGGTGTCCAATGAGCAGTTCTTC.

This chain joins TRBV13 and TRBJ1-4, with D possibly being TRBD1 (5 bases). V shed 5 bases and J shed 3 bases, with 13 bases lying between them. Germline V gives CDR1 PRHDT, CDR2 FYEKMQ (reference sequence). This CDR3 region has 15 residues. The CDR3 here is CASSQATAPNEKLFF. The CDR3 region has the DNA TGTGCCAGCAGCCAGGCGACAGCACCTAATGAAAAACTGTTTTTT.

V and J are TRBV11-2 and TRBJ2-1; no firm D call. CDR1 is SGHAT and CDR2 is FQNNGV in the germline V gene. Trimming took 7 bases from V and 12 from J, leaving 19 bases between them. This CDR3 comprises 13 residues. The CDR3 protein is CASTPELRLGQFF. The DNA for the CDR3 is TGTGCCAGCACCCCGGAGTTGAGGCTGGGGCAGTTCTTC.

The chain joins TRBV7-9 to TRBJ1-2; D not certain. The CDR3 length is 13 residues. Germline assignment: CDR1 SEHNR and CDR2 FQNEAQ (reference sequence). V lost 5 bases to trimming and J lost 2 bases, with 9 bases between them. This CDR3 is CASSDSQNYGYTF. The CDR3 DNA reads as TGTGCCAGCAGCGATTCACAGAACTATGGCTACACCTTC.

This clonotype was detected only a few times. The rearrangement joins TRBV7-6 to TRBJ1-1; D unclear. Looked up from germline, CDR1 is SGHVS and CDR2 is FNYEAQ. The CDR3 runs 15 residues. V was clipped by 5 bases and J by 0 bases, with 13 bases between them. The CDR3 DNA follows: TGTGCCAGCAGCGATAGGGTGGGTGTGAACACTGAAGCTTTCTTT. This sequence encodes CASSDRVGVNTEAFF.

This clonotype occurred a few times. The chain recombines TRBV18 with TRBJ1-2; 8 bases map to TRBD1. The ends lost 4 bases at V and 8 bases at J; junction bases unmatched: 3. Germline CDR1 and CDR2: KGHSH and LQKENI. The CDR3 runs 12 residues. The CDR3 sequence is CASSRTGSGYTF. CDR3 nucleotides: TGTGCCAGCTCACGGACAGGGTCCGGCTACACCTTC.

The DNA for the CDR3 is TGTGCCACCGCCGACGATAATCGCACAGATACGCAGTATTTT. Its protein product is CATADDNRTDTQYF. V and J are TRBV15 and TRBJ2-3; D gene unclear. The CDR3 has 14 residues. V dropped 8 bases and J dropped 1 base, with 13 bases sitting between them. In germline, CDR1 is LNHNV, CDR2 YYDKDF (reference sequence).

The table lists this clonotype with a few counts. The CDR3: CASTAGGPSYNEQFF. Here the CDR3 DNA reads TGTGCCAGCACAGCGGGGGGGCCTTCCTACAATGAGCAGTTCTTC. The chain is built from TRBV27 and TRBJ2-1; 10 positions agree with TRBD2. V was clipped by 7 bases and J by 1 base; unmatched bases: 4. This CDR3 spans 15 amino acids. The germline CDR1 and CDR2 sequences are MNHEY and SMNVEV (reference sequence).

The V gene is TRBV6-2 or TRBV6-3, the J gene TRBJ1-5; weak D call: TRBD1 (5 bases). There are 15 residues in the CDR3. From germline, CDR1 is MNHEY and CDR2 SVGEGT. V was cut by 3 bases and J by 2 bases, with 11 bases left in between. CDR3 region: CASSYGTLGNQPQHF. CDR3 bases: TGTGCCAGCAGTTATGGGACTCTGGGCAATCAGCCCCAGCATTTT.

V gene TRBV5-6 combines with J gene TRBJ2-1; 8 bases map to TRBD1. The CDR3 extends over 12 amino acids. J was trimmed by 14 bases and V by 4 bases; bases with no gene match: 8. Germline-derived CDR1 and CDR2 are SGHDT and YYEEEE. The CDR3 here is CASSTDTGGKFF. The CDR3 coding sequence is TGTGCCAGCAGCACAGATACAGGGGGGAAGTTCTTC.

Only a few counts were recorded for this clonotype. The chain uses TRBV6-5 and TRBJ1-2; 7 bases align to TRBD1. The CDR3 extends over 14 amino acids. V was clipped by 6 bases and J by 2 bases; unmatched bases: 6. In germline, CDR1 is MNHEY, CDR2 SVGAGI. CDR3 loop: CASSTYRGNYGYTF. The CDR3 DNA is TGTGCCAGCAGCACTTACAGGGGAAACTATGGCTACACCTTC.

V and J are TRBV4-1 and TRBJ2-1; 10 positions agree with TRBD1. CDR1 is MGHRA, CDR2 YSYEKL, per germline. The ends lost 4 bases at V and 5 bases at J; junction bases unmatched: 8. The CDR3 totals 16 residues. CDR3 DNA sequence: TGCGCCAGCAGCCGACCGGGACAGGGGATCCACAATGAGCAGTTCTTC. This gives the protein CASSRPGQGIHNEQFF.

Only a few counts were recorded for this clonotype. The chain joins TRBV10-3 to TRBJ2-7, with D possibly being TRBD1 (5 bases). Germline V gene lookup returns CDR1 ENHRY and CDR2 SYGVKD. The CDR3 extends over 17 amino acids. The V and J ends lost 2 bases and 0 bases respectively, with 17 bases between them. CDR3 DNA: TGTGCCATCAGTGAGCCCCAGCCAGGGTTGCGCTCCTACGAGCAGTACTTC. As protein: CAISEPQPGLRSYEQYF.

The V gene is TRBV12-3 or TRBV12-4, the J gene TRBJ2-3, with TRBD2 matching over 8 bases. Trimming cost V 3 bases and J 2 bases; bases outside gene matches: 4. The CDR3 covers 15 residues. The CDR3 reads CASSFGRGATDTQYF. The CDR3 DNA reads TGTGCCAGCAGTTTCGGGAGGGGCGCCACAGATACGCAGTATTTT.

V is TRBV29-1 and J is TRBJ2-5; D unclear. Germline CDR1 and CDR2: SQVTM and ANQGSEA. V was trimmed by 3 bases and J by 0 bases, leaving 8 bases between them. CDR3 length: 13 residues. The CDR3 region is CSVDGRYQETQYF. For the CDR3, the DNA is TGCAGCGTTGATGGCAGGTACCAAGAGACCCAGTACTTC.

The gene calls are TRBV7-6 and TRBJ1-2; a possible D gene is TRBD1 (5 bases). Germline-derived CDR1 and CDR2 are SGHVS and FNYEAQ. V gave up 5 bases and J gave up 3 bases, with 13 bases separating them. This CDR3 contains 14 residues. The CDR3 DNA follows: TGTGCCAGCAGCCAAGACGGGGGTGACTATGGCTACACCTTC. Amino acid sequence: CASSQDGGDYGYTF.

The chain combines TRBV10-3 with TRBJ2-3; D is perhaps TRBD1 (6 bases). This CDR3 is built from 15 residues. Per the germline V gene, CDR1 is ENHRY and CDR2 is SYGVKD. V dropped 3 bases and J dropped 2 bases, with 12 bases sitting between them. CDR3 in amino acids: CAISDKGVTTDTQYF. CDR3 nucleotides: TGTGCCATCAGTGATAAGGGGGTCACCACAGATACGCAGTATTTT.

V usage is TRBV3-1 and J usage is TRBJ2-4, with 12 bases aligning to TRBD2. The length of the CDR3 is 17 residues. V was pared by 3 bases and J by 6 bases, with 9 bases of the junction left unmatched. Germline-derived CDR1 and CDR2 are LGHDT and YNNKEL (reference sequence). The CDR3 nucleotides are TGTGCCAGCAGCCACCTAATAACTAGCGGGAGGCCAAACATTCAGTACTTC. Translating gives CASSHLITSGRPNIQYF.

Only a few counts were recorded for this clonotype. The chain carries TRBV10-3 and TRBJ2-5; the match to TRBD2 covers 9 bases. Germline CDR1 is ENHRY and CDR2 is SYGVKD. The CDR3 is 14 residues long. The ends lost 6 bases at V and 5 bases at J; junction bases unmatched: 7. CDR3 sequence (DNA): TGTGCCATCAGGTTTAGCGGGAGTGACGAGACCCAGTACTTC. The encoded protein is CAIRFSGSDETQYF.

This clonotype was seen a few times. The chain couples TRBV7-9 to TRBJ2-4; perhaps TRBD1 as D (5 bases). CDR1 SEHNR and CDR2 FQNEAQ come from the germline V gene (reference sequence). The CDR3 runs to 9 residues. CDR3 in amino acids: CPVQDIQYF. The CDR3 DNA follows: TGTCCCGTACAGGACATTCAGTACTTC.

The chain combines TRBV29-1 with TRBJ1-1, with D possibly matching TRBD1 (6 bases). The ends were cut back, 5 bases at V and 0 bases at J, with 10 bases in the middle. Germline CDR1 reads SQVTM; CDR2 reads ANQGSEA. The CDR3 runs 13 residues. CDR3 protein: CSVQDRMNTEAFF. CDR3 bases: TGCAGCGTTCAGGACAGAATGAACACTGAAGCTTTCTTT.

The chain recombines TRBV6-6 with TRBJ1-1; D ambiguous. Trimming left V 6 bases short and J 1 base short, with 15 bases between. The CDR3 consists of 15 residues. Germline loops: CDR1 MNHNY, CDR2 SVGAGI (reference sequence). CDR3: CASSTSRTGNTEAFF. CDR3 DNA sequence: TGTGCCAGCAGCACCTCCCGGACGGGGAACACTGAAGCTTTCTTT.

The chain uses TRBV4-1 and TRBJ2-1; D unclear. The CDR3 totals 13 residues. Looked up from germline, CDR1 is MGHRA and CDR2 is YSYEKL. Between the trimmed V and J ends, which lost 3 bases and 9 bases, there was a span of 12 bases. The CDR3 reads CASSHNLVGEQFF. CDR3 bases: TGCGCCAGCAGCCATAATTTAGTTGGTGAGCAGTTCTTC.

This clonotype was observed a handful of times. V usage is TRBV4-2 and J usage is TRBJ2-1; 10 bases map to TRBD2. V trimming: 4 bases; J trimming: 0 bases; junction bases outside the gene matches: 21. The germline V gene has CDR1 LGHNA and CDR2 YNFKEQ. This CDR3 is 22 amino acids long. The CDR3 DNA sequence: TGTGCCAGCAGCCTAGTGCCGGCGATATCGGCTAGCGGGAGAATCTCCTACAATGAGCAGTTCTTC. This encodes CASSLVPAISASGRISYNEQFF.

This clonotype was found a few times. The chain joins TRBV27 to TRBJ2-7; perhaps TRBD2 as D (6 bases). Germline CDR1 MNHEY, CDR2 SMNVEV (reference sequence). The CDR3 runs to 16 residues. V was clipped by 0 bases and J by 3 bases, with 15 bases between them. The CDR3 spells CASSLSNSLGGYEQYF. The CDR3 bases are TGTGCCAGCAGTTTATCAAACTCTCTCGGGGGCTACGAGCAGTACTTC.

This clonotype was observed at least ten times. This chain joins TRBV27 and TRBJ2-1; no definite D call. Trimming took 6 bases from V and 0 from J, leaving 12 bases between them. The CDR3 spans 15 residues. CDR1 and CDR2 from the germline V gene are MNHEY and SMNVEV (reference sequence). The CDR3 coding sequence is TGTGCCAGCAGCCCCGGATGGGGCTCCTACAATGAGCAGTTCTTC. Translation gives CASSPGWGSYNEQFF.

The rearrangement uses TRBV28 and TRBJ2-5; a weak D match, TRBD2 (6 bases). The V gene lost 7 bases and the J gene lost 4 bases, with 13 bases spanning the gap. This CDR3 comprises 13 residues. In germline, CDR1 is MDHEN, CDR2 SYDVKM. CDR3 in amino acids: CASNPPGAETQYF. The CDR3 region has the DNA TGTGCCAGCAACCCACCGGGAGCAGAGACCCAGTACTTC.